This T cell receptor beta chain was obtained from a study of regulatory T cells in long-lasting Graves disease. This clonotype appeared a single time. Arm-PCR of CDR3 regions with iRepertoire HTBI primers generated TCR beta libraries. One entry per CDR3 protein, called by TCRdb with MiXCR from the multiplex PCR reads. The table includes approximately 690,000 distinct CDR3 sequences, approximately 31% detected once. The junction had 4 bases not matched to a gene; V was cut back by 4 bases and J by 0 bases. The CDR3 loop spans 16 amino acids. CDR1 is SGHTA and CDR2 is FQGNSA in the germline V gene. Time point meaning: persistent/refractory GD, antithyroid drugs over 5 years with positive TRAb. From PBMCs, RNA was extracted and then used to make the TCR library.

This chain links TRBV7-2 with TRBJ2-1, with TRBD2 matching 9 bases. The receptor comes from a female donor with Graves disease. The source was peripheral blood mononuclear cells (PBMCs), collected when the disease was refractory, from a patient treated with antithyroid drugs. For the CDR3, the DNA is TGTGCCAGCAGCTCCTCAGCGGGGGGCTCCTACAATGAGCAGTTCTTC. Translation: CASSSSAGGSYNEQFF.